Following are 15 T cell receptor beta chains from one sample sequenced in a study of graft-versus-host responses after intestinal transplantation. Their cognate antigens are unknown. Assay: immunoSEQ multiplex PCR; the TCRdb copy retains only in-frame clones and omits some. This table has about 100,000 clones, about 90% appearing once. The specimen was unstimulated CD4+ T cells sorted from spleen or lymph node cells, collected before transplant. Receptor source: a human donor who was the organ donor for an intestinal transplant.

The genes are TRBV10-3 and TRBJ1-1, with TRBD1 matching over 7 bases. V dropped 3 bases and J dropped 5; count of bases not matched to a gene: 9. The germline CDR1 and CDR2 sequences are ENHRY and SYGVKD. The CDR3 covers 15 residues. In DNA form, the CDR3 reads TGTGCCATCAGTGATAGGGGGCAGGGGGGGACTGAAGCTTTCTTT. This codes for CAISDRGQGGTEAFF.

The rearrangement uses TRBV28 and TRBJ2-7, with D perhaps matching TRBD1 or TRBD2 (5 bases each). Per the germline V gene, CDR1 is MDHEN and CDR2 is SYDVKM. This CDR3 has 13 residues. Trimming took off 4 bases at V and 3 bases at J, with 10 bases between the two ends. The CDR3 DNA reads TGTGCCAGCAGTTACCGGGACGGCTACGAGCAGTACTTC. This gives the protein CASSYRDGYEQYF.

This clone was recorded only once. The gene calls are TRBV5-6 and TRBJ1-6; D gene ambiguous. This CDR3 has 13 amino acids. The germline gives CDR1 SGHDT, CDR2 YYEEEE. V lost 7 bases to trimming and J lost 2 bases, with 7 bases between them. In DNA, the CDR3 is TGTGCCAGCTCCACTCCCTATAATTCACCCCTCCACTTT. Its protein is CASSTPYNSPLHF.

The chain has TRBV4-2 and TRBJ1-5; maybe TRBD1 (6 bases). Per the germline V gene, CDR1 is LGHNA and CDR2 is YNFKEQ. V was shortened by 3 bases and J by 5 bases, with 14 bases between the two germline ends. CDR3 length equals 15 residues. The CDR3 nucleotides read TGTGCCAGCAGCCAGTACACAGGGTTGGATCAGCCCCAGCATTTT. The encoded protein is CASSQYTGLDQPQHF.

The V gene is TRBV18, the J gene TRBJ2-1; D call uncertain. Looked up from germline, CDR1 is KGHSH and CDR2 is LQKENI. The CDR3 covers 15 residues. Deletions cut 3 bases from V and 3 bases from J, with 12 bases between. The CDR3 is CASSPRSKNYNEQFF. The CDR3 nucleotides are TGTGCCAGCTCACCCAGATCCAAGAACTACAATGAGCAGTTCTTC.

The chain has TRBV7-2 and TRBJ1-5; 7 bases are shared with TRBD1. J lost 4 bases, V lost 6 bases, and 9 bases had no gene match. Germline lookup yields CDR1 SGHTA and CDR2 FQGNSA. This CDR3 has 15 amino acids. The CDR3 loop reads CASRLQGFGNQPQHF. As DNA, the CDR3 is TGTGCCAGCAGGCTACAGGGGTTTGGAAATCAGCCCCAGCATTTT. The full variable domain, in which reference TRBV7-2 and TRBJ1-5 provide the parts outside the CDR3, is GAGVSQSPSNKVTEKGKDVELRCDPISGHTALYWYRQSLGQGLEFLIYFQGNSAPDKSGLPSDRFSAERTGGSVSTLTIQRTQQEDSAVYLCASRLQGFGNQPQHFGDGTRLSIL.

Worth noting for this clone: This sample also contains other DNA sequences that code for the same CDR3. The gene calls are TRBV10-3 and TRBJ2-7; D not resolved. Germline V CDR1 and CDR2: ENHRY, SYGVKD. The CDR3 totals 12 residues. V dropped 11 bases and J dropped 0 bases, with 11 bases sitting between them. The CDR3 DNA reads TGTGCCGTTAGCCGTAGCTCCTACGAGCAGTACTTC. As protein: CAVSRSSYEQYF.

This clone was observed once. The chain recombines TRBV5-4 with TRBJ2-1; 7 bases fit TRBD1. The CDR3 covers 15 residues. With 7 bases clipped from V and 2 bases from J, the junction kept 9 bases outside the gene matches. Germline assignment: CDR1 SGHNT and CDR2 YYREEE (reference sequence). CDR3 nucleotide sequence: TGTGCCAGCCAATCTACAAGGGGGCCCTACAATGAGCAGTTCTTC. Residues: CASQSTRGPYNEQFF.

The count of this clone is one. J is TRBJ1-3 and V is TRBV25-1; 8 bases match TRBD1. The CDR3 runs to 16 residues. V shed 3 bases and J 1 base; nucleotides not matched to a gene: 5. Germline V gives CDR1 MGHDK, CDR2 SYGVNS. Written as DNA, the CDR3 is TGTGCCAGCAGTGACGGGTACAGGGGGTCTGGAAACACCATATATTTT. This gives the protein CASSDGYRGSGNTIYF. Based on the CDR3 plus reference TRBV25-1 and TRBJ1-3, the full variable domain is EADIYQTPRYLVIGTGKKITLECSQTMGHDKMYWYQQDPGMELHLIHYSYGVNSTEKGDLSSESTVSRIRTEHFPLTLESARPSHTSQYLCASSDGYRGSGNTIYFGEGSWLTVV.

A few counts support this clone. The chain is built from TRBV6-5 and TRBJ1-1, with 7 bases identical to TRBD1. From germline, CDR1 is MNHEY and CDR2 SVGAGI. This CDR3 region has 13 residues. The V gene end was trimmed by 2 bases and the J gene end by 3 bases; junction bases not matched to a gene: 0. The CDR3 reads CASSYRGHTEAFF. The CDR3 bases are TGTGCCAGCAGTTACAGGGGGCACACTGAAGCTTTCTTT.

The rearrangement links TRBV7-3 to TRBJ1-2; a possible D gene is TRBD1 (6 bases). Trimming removed 3 bases at V and 4 bases at J, with 9 bases between. Germline V gene sequence: CDR1 SGHTA, CDR2 FQGTGA. This CDR3 has 13 amino acids. This CDR3 reads CASSLDRGYGYTF. DNA of the CDR3: TGTGCCAGCAGCTTGGACAGAGGCTATGGCTACACCTTC. Variable domain in full (rest from reference TRBV7-3 and TRBJ1-2): GAGVSQTPSNKVTEKGKYVELRCDPISGHTALYWYRQSLGQGPEFLIYFQGTGAADDSGLPNDRFFAVRPEGSVSTLKIQRTERGDSAVYLCASSLDRGYGYTFGSGTRLTVV.

The rearrangement links TRBV14 to TRBJ2-7; D gene unclear. V was clipped by 6 bases and J by 2 bases, with 11 bases between them. CDR1 is SGHDN and CDR2 is FVKESK in the germline V gene. This CDR3 is 13 amino acids long. DNA for the CDR3: TGTGCCAGCAGTGTTCGCAGGACCTACGAGCAGTACTTC. As protein: CASSVRRTYEQYF.

CDR3: CASSYGAGGKYEQYF. CDR3 in DNA: TGTGCCAGCAGTTACGGGGCAGGGGGCAAGTACGAGCAGTACTTC. V and J are TRBV6-5 and TRBJ2-7, with TRBD1 matching 8 bases. CDR3 length: 15 amino acids. CDR1 is MNHEY, CDR2 SVGAGI, per germline. V shed 2 bases, J shed 4 bases, and the junction held 7 bases outside the gene matches.

This clone was counted once. The V gene is TRBV5-1, the J gene TRBJ2-3, with TRBD2 matching over 8 bases. V dropped 3 bases and J dropped 4; count of bases not matched to a gene: 7. Germline V gene data show CDR1 as SGHRS and CDR2 as YFSETQ. This CDR3 is 15 amino acids long. The CDR3 protein is CASSYSGGASDTQYF. For the CDR3, the DNA is TGCGCCAGCAGCTATTCCGGGGGGGCCTCAGATACGCAGTATTTT.

The chain has TRBV30 and TRBJ1-5, with D perhaps matching TRBD1 (6 bases). The CDR3 length is 14 residues. Germline V gene data show CDR1 as GTSNPN and CDR2 as SVGIG (reference sequence). Trimming cost V 1 base and J 1 base, with 8 bases left between them. Here the CDR3 reads CAWSGTVSNQPQHF. Here the CDR3 DNA reads TGTGCCTGGAGTGGGACAGTGAGCAATCAGCCCCAGCATTTT.